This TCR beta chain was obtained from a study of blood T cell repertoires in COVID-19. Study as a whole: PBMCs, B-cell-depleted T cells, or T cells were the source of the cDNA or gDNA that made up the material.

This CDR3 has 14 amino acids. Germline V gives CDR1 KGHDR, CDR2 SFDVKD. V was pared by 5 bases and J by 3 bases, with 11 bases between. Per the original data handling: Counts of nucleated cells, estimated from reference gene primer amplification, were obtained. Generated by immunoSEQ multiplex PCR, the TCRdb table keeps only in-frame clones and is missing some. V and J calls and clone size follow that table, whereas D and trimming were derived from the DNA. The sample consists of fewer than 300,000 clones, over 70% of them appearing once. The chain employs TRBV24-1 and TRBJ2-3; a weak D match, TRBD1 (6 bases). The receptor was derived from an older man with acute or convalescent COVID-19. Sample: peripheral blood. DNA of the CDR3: TGTGCCACCAGTGGAGGGGGTTTTACAGATACGCAGTATTTT. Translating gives CATSGGGFTDTQYF.